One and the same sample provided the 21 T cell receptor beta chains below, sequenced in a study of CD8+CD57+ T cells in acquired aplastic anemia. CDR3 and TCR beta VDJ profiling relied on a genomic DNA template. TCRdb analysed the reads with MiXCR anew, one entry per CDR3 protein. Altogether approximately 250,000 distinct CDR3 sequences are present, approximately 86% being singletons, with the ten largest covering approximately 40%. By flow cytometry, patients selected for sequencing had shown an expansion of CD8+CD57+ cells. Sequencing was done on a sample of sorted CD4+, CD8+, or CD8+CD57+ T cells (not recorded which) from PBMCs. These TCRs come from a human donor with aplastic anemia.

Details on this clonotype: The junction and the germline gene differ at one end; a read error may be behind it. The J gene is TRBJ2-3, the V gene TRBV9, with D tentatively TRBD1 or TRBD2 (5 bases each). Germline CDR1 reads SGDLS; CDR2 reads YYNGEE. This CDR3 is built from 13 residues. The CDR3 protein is CASGDAGTESQSF. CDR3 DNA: TGTGCCAGCGGGGACGCTGGCACAGAGAGCCAGTCTTTT.

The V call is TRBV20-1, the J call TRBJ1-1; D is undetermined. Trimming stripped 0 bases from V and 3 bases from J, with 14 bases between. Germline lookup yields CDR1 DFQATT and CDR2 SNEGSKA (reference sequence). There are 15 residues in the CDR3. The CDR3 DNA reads TGCAGTGCTAGAGATCGGTACGGCAAGTACACTGAAGCTTTCTTT. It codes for CSARDRYGKYTEAFF.

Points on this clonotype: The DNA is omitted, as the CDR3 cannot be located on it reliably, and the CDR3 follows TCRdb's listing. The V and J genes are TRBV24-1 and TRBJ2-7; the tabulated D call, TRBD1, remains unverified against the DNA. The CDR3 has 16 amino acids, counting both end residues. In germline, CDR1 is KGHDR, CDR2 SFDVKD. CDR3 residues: CATSEQDRAKWVHLRF.

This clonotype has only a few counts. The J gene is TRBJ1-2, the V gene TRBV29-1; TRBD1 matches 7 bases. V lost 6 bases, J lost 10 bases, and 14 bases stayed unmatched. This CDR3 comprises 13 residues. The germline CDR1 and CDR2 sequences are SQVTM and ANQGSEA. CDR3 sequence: CSVDSDRVGVYTF. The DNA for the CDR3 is TGCAGCGTGGATAGTGACAGGGTCGGGGTCTACACCTTC.

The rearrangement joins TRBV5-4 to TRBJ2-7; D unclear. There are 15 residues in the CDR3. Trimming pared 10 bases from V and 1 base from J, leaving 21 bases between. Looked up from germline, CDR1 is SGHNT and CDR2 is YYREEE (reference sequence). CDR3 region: CAPGPAGNFSYEQYF. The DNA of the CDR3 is TGTGCCCCCGGCCCCGCTGGCAACTTTTCCTACGAGCAGTACTTC.

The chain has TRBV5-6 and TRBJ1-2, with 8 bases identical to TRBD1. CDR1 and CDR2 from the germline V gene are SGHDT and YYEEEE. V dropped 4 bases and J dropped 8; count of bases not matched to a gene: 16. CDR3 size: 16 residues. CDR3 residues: CASSLRLDRGAWGYTF. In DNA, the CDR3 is TGTGCCAGCAGCCTCCGTCTTGACAGGGGTGCTTGGGGCTACACCTTC. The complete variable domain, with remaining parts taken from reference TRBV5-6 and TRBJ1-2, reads DAGVTQSPTHLIKTRGQQVTLRCSPKSGHDTVSWYQQALGQGPQFIFQYYEEEERQRGNFPDRFSGHQFPNYSSELNVNALLLGDSALYLCASSLRLDRGAWGYTFGSGTRLTVV.

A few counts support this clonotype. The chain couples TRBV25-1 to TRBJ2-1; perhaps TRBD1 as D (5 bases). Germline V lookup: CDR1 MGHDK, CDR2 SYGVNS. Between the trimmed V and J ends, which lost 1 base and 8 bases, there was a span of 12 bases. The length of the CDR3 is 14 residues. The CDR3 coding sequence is TGTGCCAGCAGTGAATCGTGGACACAACATGAGCAGTTCTTC. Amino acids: CASSESWTQHEQFF.

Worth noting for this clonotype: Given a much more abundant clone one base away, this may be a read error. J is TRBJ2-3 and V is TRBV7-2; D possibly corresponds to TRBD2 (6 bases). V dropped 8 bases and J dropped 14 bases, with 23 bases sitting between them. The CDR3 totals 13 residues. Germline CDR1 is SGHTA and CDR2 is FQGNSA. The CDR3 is CASGDGGRDTTYF. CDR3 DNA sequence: TGTGCCAGCGGGGACGGGGGAAGAGATACGACGTATTTT.

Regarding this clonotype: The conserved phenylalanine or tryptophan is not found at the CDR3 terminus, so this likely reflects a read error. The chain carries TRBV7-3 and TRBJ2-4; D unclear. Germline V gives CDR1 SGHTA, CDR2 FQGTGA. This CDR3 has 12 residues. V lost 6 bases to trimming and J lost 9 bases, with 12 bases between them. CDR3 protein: CASRGARTIQYY. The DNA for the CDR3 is TGTGCCAGCAGAGGAGCTCGAACCATTCAGTACTAC.

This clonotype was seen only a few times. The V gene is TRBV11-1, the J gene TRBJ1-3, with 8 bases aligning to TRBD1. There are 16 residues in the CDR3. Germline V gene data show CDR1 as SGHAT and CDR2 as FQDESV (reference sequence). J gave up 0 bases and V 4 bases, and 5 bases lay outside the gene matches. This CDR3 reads CASSYGQGSSGNTIYF. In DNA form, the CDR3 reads TGTGCCAGCAGCTACGGACAGGGTTCCTCTGGAAACACCATATATTTT.

In nucleotides, the CDR3 is TGTGCCAGCAGCCTACTTACAGGGGGGAGGTCAGATACGCAGTTCTTC. This sequence encodes CASSLLTGGRSDTQFF. This rearrangement joins TRBV7-3 to TRBJ2-1; TRBD1 agrees at 8 bases. From germline, CDR1 is SGHTA and CDR2 FQGTGA. The CDR3 length is 16 residues. V dropped 5 bases and J dropped 12; count of bases not matched to a gene: 18.

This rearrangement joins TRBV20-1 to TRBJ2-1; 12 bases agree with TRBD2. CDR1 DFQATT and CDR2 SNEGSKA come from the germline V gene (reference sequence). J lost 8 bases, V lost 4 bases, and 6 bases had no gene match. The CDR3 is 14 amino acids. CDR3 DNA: TGCAGTGCTACGACTAGCGGGAGTAGATATGAGCAGTTCTTC. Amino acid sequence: CSATTSGSRYEQFF.

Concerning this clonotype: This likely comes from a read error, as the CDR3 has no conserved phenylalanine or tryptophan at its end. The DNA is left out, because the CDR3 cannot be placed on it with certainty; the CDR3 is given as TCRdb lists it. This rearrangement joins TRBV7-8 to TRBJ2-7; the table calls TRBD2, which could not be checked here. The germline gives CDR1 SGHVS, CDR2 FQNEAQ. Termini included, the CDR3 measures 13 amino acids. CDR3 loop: CASSIAGGPDTQY.

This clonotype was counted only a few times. CDR3 sequence (DNA): TGTGCCAGCAGCTTAGCCTACGGACAGAACACTGAAGCTTTCTTT. Translation: CASSLAYGQNTEAFF. The chain carries TRBV7-8 and TRBJ1-1, with a tentative D call TRBD1 (5 bases). V lost 0 bases to trimming and J lost 1 base, with 9 bases between them. The V gene's germline CDR1 is SGHVS and CDR2 FQNEAQ. The CDR3 runs 15 residues.

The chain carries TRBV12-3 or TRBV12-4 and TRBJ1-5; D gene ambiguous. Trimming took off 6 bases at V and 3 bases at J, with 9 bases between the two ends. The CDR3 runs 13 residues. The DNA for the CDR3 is TGTGCCAGCAGCAGATCGGACAATCAGCCCCAGCATTTT. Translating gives CASSRSDNQPQHF.

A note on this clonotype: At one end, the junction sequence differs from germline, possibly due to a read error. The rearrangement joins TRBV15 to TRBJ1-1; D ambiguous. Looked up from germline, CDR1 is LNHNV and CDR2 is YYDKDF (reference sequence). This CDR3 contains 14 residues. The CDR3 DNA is TGTGCCACCAGCAGTGGCAGCGAGCAAACTACCCCGTACTTC. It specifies CATSSGSEQTTPYF.

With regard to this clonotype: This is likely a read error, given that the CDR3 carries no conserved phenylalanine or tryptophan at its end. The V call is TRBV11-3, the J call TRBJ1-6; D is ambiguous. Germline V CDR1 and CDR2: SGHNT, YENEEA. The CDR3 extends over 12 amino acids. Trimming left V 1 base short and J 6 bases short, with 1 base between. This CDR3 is CASSLGNSPLHL. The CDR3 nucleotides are TGTGCCAGCAGCTTAGGTAATTCACCCCTCCACCTT.

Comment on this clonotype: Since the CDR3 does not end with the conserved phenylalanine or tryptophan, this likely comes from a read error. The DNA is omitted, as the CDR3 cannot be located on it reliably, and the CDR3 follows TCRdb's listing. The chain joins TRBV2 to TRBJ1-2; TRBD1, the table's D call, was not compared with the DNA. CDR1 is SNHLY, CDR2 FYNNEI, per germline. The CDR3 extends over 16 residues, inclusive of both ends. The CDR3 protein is CASSKDRGAPVCSTSG.

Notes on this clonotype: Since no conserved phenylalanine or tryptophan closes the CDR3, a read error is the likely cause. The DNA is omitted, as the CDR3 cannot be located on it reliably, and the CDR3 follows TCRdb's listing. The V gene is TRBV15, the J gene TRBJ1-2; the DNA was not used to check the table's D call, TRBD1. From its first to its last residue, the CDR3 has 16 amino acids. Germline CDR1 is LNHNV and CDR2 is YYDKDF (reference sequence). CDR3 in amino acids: CATSRGASQEDQYFGL.

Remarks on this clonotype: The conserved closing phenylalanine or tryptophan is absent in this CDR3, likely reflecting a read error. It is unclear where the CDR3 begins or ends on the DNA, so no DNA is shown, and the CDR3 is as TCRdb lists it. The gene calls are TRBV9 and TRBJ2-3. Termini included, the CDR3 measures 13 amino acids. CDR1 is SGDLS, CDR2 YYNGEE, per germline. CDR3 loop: CASSVGQTSYNEH.

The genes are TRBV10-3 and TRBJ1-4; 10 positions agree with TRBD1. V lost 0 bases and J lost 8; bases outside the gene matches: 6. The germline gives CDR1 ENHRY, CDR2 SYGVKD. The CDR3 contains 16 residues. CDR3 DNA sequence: TGTGCCATCAGTGAGTCTCCGACAGGGGGCGGGGAAAAACTGTTTTTT. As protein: CAISESPTGGGEKLFF.